The TCR beta chain described here comes from a study of identical twins. TCRdb re-called the 5' RACE reads through MiXCR, storing one row per CDR3 protein. The sample holds under 300,000 distinct CDR3 sequences, around 15% seen once. Regarding the study as a whole: Twins' surplus sharing was weaker for beta out-of-frame sequences. Invariant MAIT and iNKT cells are populations that could partly confound zero-insertion analyses. With monozygotic twins, out-of-frame TCR alpha sharing exceeded what models estimated.

This clonotype was counted between two and nine times. The target antigen is unknown. This TCR derives from a woman between 18 and 30 years old in good health. The sample comprised memory (CD45RO+) T cells sorted from blood.

The CDR3 DNA reads TGTGCCAGCAGCTTAGCGGGACTAGCGACAGATACGCAGTATTTT. Translation: CASSLAGLATDTQYF. J is TRBJ2-3 and V is TRBV7-6; 10 bases align to TRBD2. V was clipped by 0 bases and J by 3 bases; unmatched bases: 0. The germline gives CDR1 SGHVS, CDR2 FNYEAQ. The CDR3 spans 15 residues. Drawing the rest from reference TRBV7-6 and TRBJ2-3, the complete variable domain is GAGVSQSPRYKVTKRGQDVALRCDPISGHVSLYWYRQALGQGPEFLTYFNYEAQQDKSGLPNDRFSAERPEGSISTLTIQRTEQRDSAMYRCASSLAGLATDTQYFGPGTRLTVL.